The rows below give T cell receptor beta chains drawn from one sample of a study of blood T cell repertoires in COVID-19. The protocol was immunoSEQ multiplex PCR, while the TCRdb copy is restricted to in-frame clones and leaves out a portion. The profile shows under 75,000 clones, over 70% of them singletons. The sample taken for sequencing was peripheral blood. The receptors originated from a human donor in a cohort sampled during active COVID-19. The CDR3 runs from the conserved cysteine through the conserved F or W. A D gene is named only where the DNA matches it firmly. Some rows mark clone size as missing; the rest say once, few, many or name a class of expanded clone.

.,TRBV10-3,.,TRBJ1-5,TGTGCCATCAGTGACGCGATTATTCAGCCCCAGCATTTT,CAISDAIIQPQHF
.,TRBV12-3/TRBV12-4,.,TRBJ1-2,TGTGCCAGCAGTTTGGACAGCTATGGCTACACCTTC,CASSLDSYGYTF
.,TRBV5-1,.,TRBJ2-3,TGCGCCAGCAGCCTTGGGACTAGCACAGATACGCAGTATTTT,CASSLGTSTDTQYF
.,TRBV2,TRBD1,TRBJ2-3,TGTGCCAGCAGCGGGACAGGGGGCGACACGCAGTATTTT,CASSGTGGDTQYF
.,TRBV4-2,TRBD1,TRBJ1-1,TGTGCCAGCAGCCAAACTTCAGACAGGGCGTTCTCTGAAGCTTTCTTT,CASSQTSDRAFSEAFF
.,TRBV6-5,.,TRBJ2-7,TGTGCCAGCAGCCCCGGAGGGGTCTACGAGCAGTACTTC,CASSPGGVYEQYF
.,TRBV2,.,TRBJ1-1,TGTGCCAGCAGACGGGGGAGCGGAAACACTGAAGCTTTCTTT,CASRRGSGNTEAFF
few,TRBV18,TRBD1,TRBJ1-1,TGTGCCAGCTCACCGGGACAGATGAACACTGAAGCTTTCTTT,CASSPGQMNTEAFF
.,TRBV9,.,TRBJ1-5,TGTGCCAGCAGCGCCCTATATGGGCCCCAGCATTTT,CASSALYGPQHF
.,TRBV19,TRBD1,TRBJ2-1,TGTGCCAGTAGTTATAGGGGGCAGGGTGAGCAGTTCTTC,CASSYRGQGEQFF
.,TRBV5-4,TRBD1,TRBJ1-2,TGTGCCAGCAGCTTGGACAGGGGATATGGCTACACCTTC,CASSLDRGYGYTF
.,TRBV11-3,TRBD2,TRBJ2-7,TGTGCCAGCAGCTTAGGCGGGGGAAGAGGTCGAGACGAGCAGTACTTC,CASSLGGGRGRDEQYF
.,TRBV3-1/TRBV3-2,TRBD2,TRBJ2-1,TGTGCCAGCAGCCAAGAGGGTAGCGGGAGTGGAAATGAGCAGTTCTTC,CASSQEGSGSGNEQFF
.,TRBV6-5,.,TRBJ1-3,TGTGCCAGCAGCCCCGCTGAGCCCTACGGAAACACCATATATTTT,CASSPAEPYGNTIYF
.,TRBV5-8,.,TRBJ2-3,TGTGCCAGCAGTATTCGGGCCTCGACGGGGGCAGATACGCAGTATTTT,CASSIRASTGADTQYF
once,TRBV11-2,.,TRBJ2-7,TGTGCCAGCAGCTTAGTTAGGGGAGGAGGGTACGAGCAGTACTTC,CASSLVRGGGYEQYF